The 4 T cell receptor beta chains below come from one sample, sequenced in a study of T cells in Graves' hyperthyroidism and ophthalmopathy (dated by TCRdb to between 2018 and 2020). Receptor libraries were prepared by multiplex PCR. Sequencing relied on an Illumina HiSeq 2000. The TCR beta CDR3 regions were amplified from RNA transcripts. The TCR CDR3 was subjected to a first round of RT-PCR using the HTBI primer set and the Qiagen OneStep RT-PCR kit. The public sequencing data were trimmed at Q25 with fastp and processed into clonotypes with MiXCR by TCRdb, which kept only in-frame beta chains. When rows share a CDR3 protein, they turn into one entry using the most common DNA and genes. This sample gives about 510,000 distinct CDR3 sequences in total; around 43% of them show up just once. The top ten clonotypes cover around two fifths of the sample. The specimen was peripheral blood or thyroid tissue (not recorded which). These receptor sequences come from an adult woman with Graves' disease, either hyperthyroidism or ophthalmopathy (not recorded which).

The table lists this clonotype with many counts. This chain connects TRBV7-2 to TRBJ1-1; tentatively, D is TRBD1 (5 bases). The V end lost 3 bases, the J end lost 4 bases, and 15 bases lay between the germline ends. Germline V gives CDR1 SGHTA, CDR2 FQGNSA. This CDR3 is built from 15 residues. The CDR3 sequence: CASSLMAGWGTEAFF. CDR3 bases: TGTGCCAGCAGCTTGATGGCAGGGTGGGGCACTGAAGCTTTCTTT.

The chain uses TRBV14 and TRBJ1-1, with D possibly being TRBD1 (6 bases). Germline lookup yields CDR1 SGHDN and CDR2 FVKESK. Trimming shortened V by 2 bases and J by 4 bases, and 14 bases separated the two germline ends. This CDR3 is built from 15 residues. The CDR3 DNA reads TGTGCCAGCAGCCAAACAGGGATATGGAGCACTGAAGCTTTCTTT. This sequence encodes CASSQTGIWSTEAFF.

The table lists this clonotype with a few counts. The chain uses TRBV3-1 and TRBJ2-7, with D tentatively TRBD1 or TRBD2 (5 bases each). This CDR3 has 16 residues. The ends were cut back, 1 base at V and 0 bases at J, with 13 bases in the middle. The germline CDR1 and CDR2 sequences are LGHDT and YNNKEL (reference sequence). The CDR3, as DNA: TGTGCCAGCAGCCAAGGGGGCTCAGCGGACTCCTACGAGCAGTACTTC. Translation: CASSQGGSADSYEQYF.

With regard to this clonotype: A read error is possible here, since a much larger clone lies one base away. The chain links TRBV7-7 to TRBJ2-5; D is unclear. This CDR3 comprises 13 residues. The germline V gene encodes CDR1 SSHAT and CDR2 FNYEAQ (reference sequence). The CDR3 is CARDGRPQETQCF. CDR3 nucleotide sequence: TGTGCTAGAGACGGTCGACCGCAAGAGACCCAGTGCTTC. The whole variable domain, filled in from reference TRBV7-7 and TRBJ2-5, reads GAGVSQSPRYKVTKRGQDVTLRCDPISSHATLYWYQQALGQGPEFLTYFNYEAQPDKSGLPSDRFSAERPEGSISTLTIQRTEQRDSAMYRCARDGRPQETQCFGPGTRLLVL.